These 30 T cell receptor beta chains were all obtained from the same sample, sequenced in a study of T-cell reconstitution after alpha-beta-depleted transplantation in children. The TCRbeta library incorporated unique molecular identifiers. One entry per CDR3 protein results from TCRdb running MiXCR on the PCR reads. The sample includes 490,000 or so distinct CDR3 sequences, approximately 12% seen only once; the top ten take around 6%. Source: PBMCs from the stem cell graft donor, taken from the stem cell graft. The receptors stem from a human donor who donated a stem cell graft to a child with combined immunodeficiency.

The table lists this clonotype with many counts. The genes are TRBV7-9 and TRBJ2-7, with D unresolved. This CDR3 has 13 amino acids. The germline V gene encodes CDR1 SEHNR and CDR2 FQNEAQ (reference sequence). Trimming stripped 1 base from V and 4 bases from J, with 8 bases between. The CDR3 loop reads CASSLGGNYEQYF. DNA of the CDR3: TGTGCCAGCAGCTTAGGGGGTAATTACGAGCAGTACTTC.

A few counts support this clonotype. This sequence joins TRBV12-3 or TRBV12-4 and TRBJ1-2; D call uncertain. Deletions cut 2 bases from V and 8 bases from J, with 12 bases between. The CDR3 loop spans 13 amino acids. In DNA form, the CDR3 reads TGTGCCAGCAGTTTACTTGCAATTCAGGGCTACACCTTC. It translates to CASSLLAIQGYTF.

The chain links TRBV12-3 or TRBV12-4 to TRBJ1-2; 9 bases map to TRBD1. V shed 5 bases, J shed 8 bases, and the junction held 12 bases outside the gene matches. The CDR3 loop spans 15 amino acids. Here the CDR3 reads CASSLTLDRGKGYTF. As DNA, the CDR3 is TGTGCCAGCAGTCTAACTTTGGACAGGGGAAAAGGCTACACCTTC.

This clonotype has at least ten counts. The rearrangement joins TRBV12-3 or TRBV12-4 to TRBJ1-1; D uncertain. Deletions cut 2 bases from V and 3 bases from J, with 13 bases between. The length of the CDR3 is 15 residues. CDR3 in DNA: TGTGCCAGCAGTTTAAATCGACCGATGGACACTGAAGCTTTCTTT. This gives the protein CASSLNRPMDTEAFF.

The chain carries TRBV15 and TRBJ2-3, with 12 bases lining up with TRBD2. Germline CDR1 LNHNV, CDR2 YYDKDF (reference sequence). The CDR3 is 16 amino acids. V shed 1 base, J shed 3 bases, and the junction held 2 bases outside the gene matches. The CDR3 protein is CATSRGLAGVTDTQYF. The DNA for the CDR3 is TGTGCCACCAGCAGAGGACTAGCGGGAGTTACAGATACGCAGTATTTT.

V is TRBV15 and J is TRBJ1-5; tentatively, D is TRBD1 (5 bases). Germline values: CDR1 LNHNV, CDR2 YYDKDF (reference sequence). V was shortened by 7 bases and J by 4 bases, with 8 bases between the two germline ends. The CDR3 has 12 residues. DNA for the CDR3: TGTGCCACCAACCAGGGAAATCAGCCCCAGCATTTT. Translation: CATNQGNQPQHF.

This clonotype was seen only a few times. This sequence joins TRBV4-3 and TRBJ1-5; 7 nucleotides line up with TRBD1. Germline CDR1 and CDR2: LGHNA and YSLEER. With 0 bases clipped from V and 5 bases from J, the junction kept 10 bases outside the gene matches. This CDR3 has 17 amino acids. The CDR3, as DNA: TGCGCCAGCAGCCAAGATCTGGGGCAGGGGGTGGATCAGCCCCAGCATTTT. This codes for CASSQDLGQGVDQPQHF.

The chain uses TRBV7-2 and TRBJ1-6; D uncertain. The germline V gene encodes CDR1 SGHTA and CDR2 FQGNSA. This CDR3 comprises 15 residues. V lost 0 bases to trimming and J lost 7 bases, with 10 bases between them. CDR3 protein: CASSLASGLNSPLHF. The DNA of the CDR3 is TGTGCCAGCAGCTTAGCGTCGGGCTTGAATTCACCCCTCCACTTT.

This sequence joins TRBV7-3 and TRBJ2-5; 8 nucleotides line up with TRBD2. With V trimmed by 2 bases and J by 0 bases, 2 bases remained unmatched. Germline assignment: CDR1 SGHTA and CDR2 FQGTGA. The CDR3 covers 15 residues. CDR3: CASSLVGLDQETQYF. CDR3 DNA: TGTGCCAGCAGCTTAGTGGGACTAGACCAAGAGACCCAGTACTTC.

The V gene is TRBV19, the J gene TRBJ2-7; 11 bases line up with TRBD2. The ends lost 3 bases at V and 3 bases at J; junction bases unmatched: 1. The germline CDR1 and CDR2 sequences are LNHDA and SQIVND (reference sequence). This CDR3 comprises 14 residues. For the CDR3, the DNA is TGTGCCAGTAGTATTACTAGCGGGAGCTACGAGCAGTACTTC. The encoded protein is CASSITSGSYEQYF.

The chain's CDR3 is CASSSTSHTEAFF. The CDR3 DNA is TGCGCCAGCAGCTCGACATCTCACACTGAAGCTTTCTTT. This chain uses TRBV5-1 with TRBJ1-1; D is uncertain. CDR3 length equals 13 residues. Germline V gene lookup returns CDR1 SGHRS and CDR2 YFSETQ. Deletions cut 3 bases from V and 3 bases from J, with 9 bases between.

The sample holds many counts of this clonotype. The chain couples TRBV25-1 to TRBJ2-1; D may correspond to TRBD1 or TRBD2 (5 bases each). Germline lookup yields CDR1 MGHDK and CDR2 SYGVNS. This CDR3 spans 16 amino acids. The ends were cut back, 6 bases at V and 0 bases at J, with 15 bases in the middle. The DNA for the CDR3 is TGTGCCAGCAGGGGACCCTACCTGAGCTCCTACAATGAGCAGTTCTTC. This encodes CASRGPYLSSYNEQFF.

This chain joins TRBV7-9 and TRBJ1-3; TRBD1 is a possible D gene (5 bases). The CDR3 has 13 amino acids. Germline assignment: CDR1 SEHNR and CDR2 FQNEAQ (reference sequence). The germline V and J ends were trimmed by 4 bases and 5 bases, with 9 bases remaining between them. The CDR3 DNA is TGTGCCAGCAGCTGGACACTTAGAAACACCATATATTTT. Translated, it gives CASSWTLRNTIYF.

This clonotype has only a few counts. The CDR3 region is CASRGQGATNEQFF. The DNA of the CDR3 is TGTGCCAGCAGGGGACAGGGGGCGACCAATGAGCAGTTCTTC. This chain links TRBV11-1 with TRBJ2-1, with 12 bases identical to TRBD1. Germline V gene lookup returns CDR1 SGHAT and CDR2 FQDESV (reference sequence). CDR3 size: 14 residues. V dropped 6 bases and J dropped 6; count of bases not matched to a gene: 3.

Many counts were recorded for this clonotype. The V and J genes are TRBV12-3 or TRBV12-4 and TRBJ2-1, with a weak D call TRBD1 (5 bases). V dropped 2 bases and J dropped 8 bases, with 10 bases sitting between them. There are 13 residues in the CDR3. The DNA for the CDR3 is TGTGCCAGCAGTTTATCCAGGGTCCATGAGCAGTTCTTC. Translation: CASSLSRVHEQFF.

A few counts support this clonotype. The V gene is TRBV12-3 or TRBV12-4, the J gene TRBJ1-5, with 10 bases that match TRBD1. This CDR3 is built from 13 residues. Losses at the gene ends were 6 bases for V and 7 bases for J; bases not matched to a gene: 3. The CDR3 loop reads CASRDRGRQPQHF. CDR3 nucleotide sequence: TGTGCCAGCAGAGACAGGGGGCGGCAGCCCCAGCATTTT.

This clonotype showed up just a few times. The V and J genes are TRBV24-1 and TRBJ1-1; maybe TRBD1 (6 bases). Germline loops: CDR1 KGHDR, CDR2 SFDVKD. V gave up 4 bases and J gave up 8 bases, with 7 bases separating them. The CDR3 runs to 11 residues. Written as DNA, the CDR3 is TGTGCCACCAGTGAACAGGGCGAAGCTTTCTTT. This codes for CATSEQGEAFF.

For the CDR3, the DNA is TGTGCCAGCAGCCGGGACACGATGGGGACCCAGTACTTC. Translation gives CASSRDTMGTQYF. The rearrangement uses TRBV3-1 and TRBJ2-5, with D tentatively TRBD1 (6 bases). CDR3 length: 13 residues. CDR1 and CDR2 from the germline V gene are LGHDT and YNNKEL (reference sequence). With 4 bases removed from V and 7 bases from J, the gap between germline ends came to 13 bases.

The CDR3 reads CASSLGPSDYEQYF. The CDR3 DNA sequence: TGTGCCAGCAGCTTGGGACCCTCGGATTACGAGCAGTACTTC. The V gene is TRBV7-9, the J gene TRBJ2-7; the D call may be TRBD1 or TRBD2 (5 bases each). This CDR3 region has 14 residues. Germline V gene data show CDR1 as SEHNR and CDR2 as FQNEAQ (reference sequence). V lost 3 bases and J 4 bases, leaving 13 bases between the germline ends.

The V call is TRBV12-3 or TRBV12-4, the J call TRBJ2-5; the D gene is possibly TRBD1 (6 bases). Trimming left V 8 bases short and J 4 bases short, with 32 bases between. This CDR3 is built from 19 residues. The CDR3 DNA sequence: TGTGCCAGCTGTCCCCCTCCCACCTATGTAACCAAGGGGGTAGAGACCCAGTACTTC. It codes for CASCPPPTYVTKGVETQYF.

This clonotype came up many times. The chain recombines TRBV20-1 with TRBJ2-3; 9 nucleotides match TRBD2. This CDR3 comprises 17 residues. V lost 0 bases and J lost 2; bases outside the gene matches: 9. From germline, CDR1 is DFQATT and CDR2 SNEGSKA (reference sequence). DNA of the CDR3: TGCAGTGCTAGAGACCCGGGACTAGCCTTTTCCACAGATACGCAGTATTTT. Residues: CSARDPGLAFSTDTQYF.

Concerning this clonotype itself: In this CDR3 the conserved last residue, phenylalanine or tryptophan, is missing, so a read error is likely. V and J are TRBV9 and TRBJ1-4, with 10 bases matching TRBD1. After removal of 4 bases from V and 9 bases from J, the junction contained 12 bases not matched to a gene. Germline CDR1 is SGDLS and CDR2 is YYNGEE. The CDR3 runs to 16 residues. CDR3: CASSPGGTGDWKKLFS. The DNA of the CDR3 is TGTGCCAGCAGCCCTGGGGGGACAGGGGATTGGAAAAAACTGTTTTCT.

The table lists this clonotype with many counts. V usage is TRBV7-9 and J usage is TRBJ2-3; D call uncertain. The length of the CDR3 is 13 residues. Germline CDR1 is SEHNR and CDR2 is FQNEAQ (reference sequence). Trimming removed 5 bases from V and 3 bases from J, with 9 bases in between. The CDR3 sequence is CASSEGWTDTQYF. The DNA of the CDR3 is TGTGCCAGCAGCGAAGGGTGGACAGATACGCAGTATTTT.

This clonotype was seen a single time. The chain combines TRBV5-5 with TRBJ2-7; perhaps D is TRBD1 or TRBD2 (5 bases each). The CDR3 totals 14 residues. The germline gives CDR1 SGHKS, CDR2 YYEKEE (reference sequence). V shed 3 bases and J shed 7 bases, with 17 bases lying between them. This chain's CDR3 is CASSSTSSGREQYF. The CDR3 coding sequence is TGTGCCAGCAGCTCCACATCATCAGGGAGAGAGCAGTACTTC.

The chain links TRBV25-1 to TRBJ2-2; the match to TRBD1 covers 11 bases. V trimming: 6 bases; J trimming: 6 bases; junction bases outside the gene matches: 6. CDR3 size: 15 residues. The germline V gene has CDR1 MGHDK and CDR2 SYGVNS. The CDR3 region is CASSEGQGEPGELFF. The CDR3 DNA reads TGTGCCAGCAGCGAGGGACAGGGGGAACCCGGGGAGCTGTTTTTT.

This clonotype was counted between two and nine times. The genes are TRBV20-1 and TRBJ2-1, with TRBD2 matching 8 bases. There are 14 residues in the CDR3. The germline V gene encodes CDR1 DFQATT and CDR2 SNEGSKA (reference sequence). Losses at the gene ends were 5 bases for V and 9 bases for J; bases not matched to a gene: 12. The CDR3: CSAVPAGEGSEQFF. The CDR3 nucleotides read TGCAGTGCTGTTCCAGCGGGAGAAGGTTCTGAGCAGTTCTTC.

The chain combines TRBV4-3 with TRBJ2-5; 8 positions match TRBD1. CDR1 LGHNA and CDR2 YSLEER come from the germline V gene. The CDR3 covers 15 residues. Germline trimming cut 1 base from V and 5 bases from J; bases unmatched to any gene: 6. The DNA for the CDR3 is TGCGCCAGCAGCCAAGTGGGCAGGGGGCTGGAGACCCAGTACTTC. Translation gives CASSQVGRGLETQYF.

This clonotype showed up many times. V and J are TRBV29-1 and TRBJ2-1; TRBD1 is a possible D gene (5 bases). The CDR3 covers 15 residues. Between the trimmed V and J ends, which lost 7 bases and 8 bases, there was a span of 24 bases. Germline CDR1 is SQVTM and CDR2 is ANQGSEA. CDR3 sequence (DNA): TGCAGCGCCCAACAGGAGCCCCTTTCATTGGATGAGCAGTTCTTC. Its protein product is CSAQQEPLSLDEQFF.

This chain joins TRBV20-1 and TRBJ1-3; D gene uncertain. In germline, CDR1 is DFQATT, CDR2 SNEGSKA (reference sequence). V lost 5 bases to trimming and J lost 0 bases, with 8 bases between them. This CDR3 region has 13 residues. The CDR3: CSAVGISGNTIYF. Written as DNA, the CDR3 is TGCAGTGCTGTCGGGATCTCTGGAAACACCATATATTTT.

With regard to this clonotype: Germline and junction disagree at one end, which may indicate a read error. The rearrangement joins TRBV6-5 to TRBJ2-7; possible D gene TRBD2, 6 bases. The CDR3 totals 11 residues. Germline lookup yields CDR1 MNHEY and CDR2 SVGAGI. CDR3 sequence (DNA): TGTGCCAGCAGTTACCGCGGGACTGCCACGTTC. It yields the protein CASSYRGTATF.